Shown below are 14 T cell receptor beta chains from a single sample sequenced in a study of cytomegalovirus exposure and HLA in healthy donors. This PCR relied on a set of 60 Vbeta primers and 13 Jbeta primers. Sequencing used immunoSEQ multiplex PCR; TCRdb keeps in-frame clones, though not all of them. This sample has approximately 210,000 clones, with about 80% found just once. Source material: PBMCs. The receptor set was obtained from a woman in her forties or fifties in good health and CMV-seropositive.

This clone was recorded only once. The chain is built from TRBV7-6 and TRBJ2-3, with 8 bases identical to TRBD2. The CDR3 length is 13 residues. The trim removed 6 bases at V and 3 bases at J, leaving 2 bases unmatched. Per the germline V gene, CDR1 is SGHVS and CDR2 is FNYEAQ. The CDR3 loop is CASRRGVTDTQYF. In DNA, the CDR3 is TGTGCCAGCAGGCGGGGGGTGACAGATACGCAGTATTTT.

As DNA, the CDR3 is TGTGCCAGCAGTTTAGGGGGGGGCCGACAAGAGACCCAGTACTTC. Amino acids: CASSLGGGRQETQYF. The chain uses TRBV28 and TRBJ2-5, with D tentatively TRBD2 (7 bases). The germline V gene has CDR1 MDHEN and CDR2 SYDVKM. V was clipped by 2 bases and J by 2 bases, with 12 bases between them. This CDR3 region has 15 residues.

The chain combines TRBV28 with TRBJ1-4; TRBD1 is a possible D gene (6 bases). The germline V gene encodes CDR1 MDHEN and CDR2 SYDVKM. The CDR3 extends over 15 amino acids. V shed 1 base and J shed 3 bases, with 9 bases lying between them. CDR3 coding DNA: TGTGCCAGCAGTTTATCCGGGACACCTAATGAAAAACTGTTTTTT. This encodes CASSLSGTPNEKLFF.

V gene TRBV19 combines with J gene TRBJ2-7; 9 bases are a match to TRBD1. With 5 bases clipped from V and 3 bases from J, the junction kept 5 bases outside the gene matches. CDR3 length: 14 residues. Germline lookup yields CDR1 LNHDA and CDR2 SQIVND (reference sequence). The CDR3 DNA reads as TGTGCCAGTAGTCCCGGGACAGGGATCTACGAGCAGTACTTC. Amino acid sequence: CASSPGTGIYEQYF. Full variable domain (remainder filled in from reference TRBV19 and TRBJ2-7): DGGITQSPKYLFRKEGQNVTLSCEQNLNHDAMYWYRQDPGQGLRLIYYSQIVNDFQKGDIAEGYSVSREKKESFPLTVTSAQKNPTAFYLCASSPGTGIYEQYFGPGTRLTVT.

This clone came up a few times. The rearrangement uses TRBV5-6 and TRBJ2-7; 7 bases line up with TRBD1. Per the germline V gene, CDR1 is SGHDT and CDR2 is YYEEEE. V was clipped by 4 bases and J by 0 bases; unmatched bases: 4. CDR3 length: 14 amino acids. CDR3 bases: TGTGCCAGCAGCCCGGACAGGTTCTCCTACGAGCAGTACTTC. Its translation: CASSPDRFSYEQYF.

In nucleotides, the CDR3 is TGTGCCAGCAGTGACCAAGGCAGGGGCCGGACCGGGGAGCTGTTTTTT. It specifies CASSDQGRGRTGELFF. The rearrangement uses TRBV6-4 and TRBJ2-2, with D tentatively TRBD1 (6 bases). The CDR3 sequence is 16 residues long. Germline lookup yields CDR1 MRHNA and CDR2 SNTAGT. V lost 2 bases, J lost 5 bases, and 15 bases lay in between.

CDR3 DNA sequence: TGTGCCAGCAGCCAATACCGGGACAGGGGCACAGATACGCAGTATTTT. Translation gives CASSQYRDRGTDTQYF. The chain links TRBV16 to TRBJ2-3, with 9 positions matching TRBD1. The CDR3 totals 16 residues. Germline-derived CDR1 and CDR2 are KGHSY and FQNENV. V was pared by 1 base and J by 1 base, with 3 bases of the junction left unmatched.

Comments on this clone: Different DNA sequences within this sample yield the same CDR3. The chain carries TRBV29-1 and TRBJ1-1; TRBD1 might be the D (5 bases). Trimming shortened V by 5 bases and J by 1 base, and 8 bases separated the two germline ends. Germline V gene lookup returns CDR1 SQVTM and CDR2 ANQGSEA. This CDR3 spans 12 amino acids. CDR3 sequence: CSVLTGNTEAFF. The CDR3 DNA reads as TGCAGCGTTTTAACAGGGAACACTGAAGCTTTCTTT.

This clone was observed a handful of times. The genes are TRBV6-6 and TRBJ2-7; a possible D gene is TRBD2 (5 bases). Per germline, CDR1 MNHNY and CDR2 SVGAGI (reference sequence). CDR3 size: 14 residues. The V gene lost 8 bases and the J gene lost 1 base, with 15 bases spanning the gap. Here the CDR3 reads CASGGRIGSYEQYF. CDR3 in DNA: TGTGCCAGCGGAGGACGGATAGGTTCCTACGAGCAGTACTTC.

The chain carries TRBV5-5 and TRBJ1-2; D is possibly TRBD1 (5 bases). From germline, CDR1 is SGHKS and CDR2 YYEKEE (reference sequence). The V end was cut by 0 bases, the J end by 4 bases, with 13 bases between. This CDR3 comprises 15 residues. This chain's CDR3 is CASSLAGLGLYGYTF. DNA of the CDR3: TGTGCCAGCAGCTTGGCAGGTCTGGGACTCTATGGCTACACCTTC.

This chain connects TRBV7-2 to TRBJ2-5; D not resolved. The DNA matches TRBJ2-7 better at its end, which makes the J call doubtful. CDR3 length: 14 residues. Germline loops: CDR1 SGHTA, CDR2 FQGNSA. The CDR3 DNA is TGTGCCAGCAGCCCGGTCTTTAAGTTTACCGAGCAGTACTTC. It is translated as CASSPVFKFTEQYF.

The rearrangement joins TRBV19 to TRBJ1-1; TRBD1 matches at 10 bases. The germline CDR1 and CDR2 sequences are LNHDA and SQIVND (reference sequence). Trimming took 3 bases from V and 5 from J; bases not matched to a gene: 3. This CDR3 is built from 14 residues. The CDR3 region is CASSMDRGRTEAFF. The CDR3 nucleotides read TGTGCCAGTAGTATGGACAGGGGGAGGACTGAAGCTTTCTTT.

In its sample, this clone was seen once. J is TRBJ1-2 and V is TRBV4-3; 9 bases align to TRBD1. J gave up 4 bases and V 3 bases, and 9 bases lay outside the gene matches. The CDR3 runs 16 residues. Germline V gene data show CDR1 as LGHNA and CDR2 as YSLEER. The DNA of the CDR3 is TGCGCCAGCAGCCAGGAACCGGGACAGGGATTCTATGGCTACACCTTC. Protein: CASSQEPGQGFYGYTF.

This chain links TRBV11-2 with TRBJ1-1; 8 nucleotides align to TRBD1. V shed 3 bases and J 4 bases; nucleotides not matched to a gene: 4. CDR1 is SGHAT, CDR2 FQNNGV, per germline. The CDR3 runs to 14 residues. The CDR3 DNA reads TGTGCCAGCAGCTTGGATACAGGGGGCACTGAAGCTTTCTTT. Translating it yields CASSLDTGGTEAFF.